This note documents a single T cell receptor (beta chain) sequence. As processed by the authors: The authors estimated nucleated cell counts from reference gene primer amplification. Data came from immunoSEQ multiplex PCR; TCRdb stores just in-frame clones and leaves some out. The V and J calls and clone size come from that table; D and trimming were worked out from the DNA. The data hold some 240,000 clones, with approximately 90% observed a single time. The source of the sample is a study of blood T cell repertoires in COVID-19. Looking at the study overall: Whether acute or convalescent, the COVID-19 samples came from the United States, Italy and Spain.

During active infection, Seattle patients enrolled and were then monitored through disease. The CDR3 is 14 residues long. In germline, CDR1 is LGHDT, CDR2 YNNKEL (reference sequence). The V segment lost 6 bases and the J segment 7 bases; nucleotides outside the gene matches: 6. The sequenced material came from peripheral blood. This TCR came from a man in his fifties or sixties with COVID-19, enrolled during active disease. The V and J genes are TRBV3-1 (or the pseudogene TRBV3-2) and TRBJ2-2; TRBD1 agrees at 9 bases. The DNA of the CDR3 is TGTGCCAGCAGAAATACAGGGGGCGGCGGGGAGCTGTTTTTT. Translated, it gives CASRNTGGGGELFF.